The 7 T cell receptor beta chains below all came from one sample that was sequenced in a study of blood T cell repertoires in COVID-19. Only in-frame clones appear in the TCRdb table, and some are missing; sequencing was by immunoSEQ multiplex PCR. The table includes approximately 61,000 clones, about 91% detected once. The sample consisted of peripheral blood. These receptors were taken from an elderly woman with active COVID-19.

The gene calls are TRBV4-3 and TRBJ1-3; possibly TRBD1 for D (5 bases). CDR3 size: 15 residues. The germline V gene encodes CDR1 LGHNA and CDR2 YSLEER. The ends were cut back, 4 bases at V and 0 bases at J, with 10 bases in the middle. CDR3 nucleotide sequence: TGCGCCAGCAGCCTCCAAAGGGGCTCTGGAAACACCATATATTTT. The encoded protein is CASSLQRGSGNTIYF.

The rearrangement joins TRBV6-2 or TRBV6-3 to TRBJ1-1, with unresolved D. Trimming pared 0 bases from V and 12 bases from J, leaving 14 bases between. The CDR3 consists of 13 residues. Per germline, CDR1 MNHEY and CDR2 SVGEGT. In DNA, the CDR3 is TGTGCCAGCAGTTACTCCGGTGGGCGCTATCCTTTCTTT. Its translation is CASSYSGGRYPFF.

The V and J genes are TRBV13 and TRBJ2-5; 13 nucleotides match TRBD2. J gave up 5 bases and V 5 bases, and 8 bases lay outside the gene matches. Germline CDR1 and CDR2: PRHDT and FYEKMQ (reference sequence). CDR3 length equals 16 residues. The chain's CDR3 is CASSQTSGGARETQYF. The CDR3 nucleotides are TGTGCCAGCAGCCAAACTAGCGGGGGGGCCCGGGAGACCCAGTACTTC.

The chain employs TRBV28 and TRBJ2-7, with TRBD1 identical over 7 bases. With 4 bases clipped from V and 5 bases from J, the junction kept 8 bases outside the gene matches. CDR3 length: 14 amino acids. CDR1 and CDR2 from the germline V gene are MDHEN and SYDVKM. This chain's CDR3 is CASSSPRTGNEQYF. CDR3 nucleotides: TGTGCCAGCAGTTCCCCCAGGACAGGTAACGAGCAGTACTTC.

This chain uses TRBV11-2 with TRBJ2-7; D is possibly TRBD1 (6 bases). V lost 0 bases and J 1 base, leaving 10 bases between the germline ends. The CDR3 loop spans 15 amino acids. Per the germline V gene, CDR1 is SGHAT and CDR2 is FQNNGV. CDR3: CASSLEGATSYEQYF. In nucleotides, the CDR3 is TGTGCCAGCAGCTTAGAGGGGGCCACTTCCTACGAGCAGTACTTC.

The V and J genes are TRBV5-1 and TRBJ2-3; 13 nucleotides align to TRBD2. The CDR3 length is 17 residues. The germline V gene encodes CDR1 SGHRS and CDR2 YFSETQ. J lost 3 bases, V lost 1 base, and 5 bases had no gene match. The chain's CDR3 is CASSLITSGRGTDTQYF. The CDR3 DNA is TGCGCCAGCAGCTTGATTACTAGCGGGAGGGGGACAGATACGCAGTATTTT.

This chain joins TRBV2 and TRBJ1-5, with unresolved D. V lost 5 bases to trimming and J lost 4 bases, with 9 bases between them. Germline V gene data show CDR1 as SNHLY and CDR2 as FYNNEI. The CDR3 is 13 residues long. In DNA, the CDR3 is TGTGCCAGCAGTCCTGGGCTTAATCAGCCCCAGCATTTT. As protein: CASSPGLNQPQHF.